The rows below give T cell receptor beta chains drawn from one sample of a study of blood T cell repertoires in COVID-19. TCRdb's table, derived via immunoSEQ multiplex PCR, lists solely in-frame clones and lacks some. The table includes 250,000 to 350,000 clones, around 91% detected once. Sequenced sample: peripheral blood. The receptors come from a woman in her fifties or sixties with acute or convalescent COVID-19. CDR3s leave out the opening cysteine and the closing phenylalanine or tryptophan. Clone size appears in some rows only: once, few, many, or a class for an expanded clone.

clone size | V gene | CDR3 protein
NA | TRBV20-1 | SASPGPSYEQY
NA | TRBV19 | ASSISTGTPNTEAF
NA | TRBV15 | ATSRDLPGSPNEKLF
NA | TRBV19 | ASSRGTGVSSYEQY
NA | TRBV7-9 | ASSYFGTRDLEQY
NA | TRBV5-1 | ASSSDRGSPDTQY
NA | TRBV2 | ASSGDSANNQPQH
NA | TRBV15 | ATSYDRAGYT
NA | TRBV27 | ASSLGHPNTEAF
NA | TRBV14 | ASSQDGTEGLPQY
NA | TRBV7-8 | ASSLLSQVLEQF
NA | TRBV18 | ASSLLDTLNTEAF
NA | TRBV28 | ASSLFPFSHPGSGNTIY
NA | TRBV15 | ATSRATGPGETQY
NA | TRBV30 | AWSVRDNHEQY
NA | TRBV15 | ATSSGRQLYYEQY
few | TRBV19 | ASSNPRSYT
once | TRBV5-1 | ASSLGGGENTGELF
NA | TRBV10-3 | AISDRALNTEAF
NA | TRBV7-9 | ASSLEGTGAEAF
few | TRBV12-3/TRBV12-4 | ASTLEQY
NA | TRBV7-3 | ASSFNFGEQF
NA | TRBV7-8 | AIGTGGNEKLF
NA | TRBV15 | ATAEGAVTEAF
NA | TRBV3-1/TRBV3-2 | ASSQARQGWYEQY
NA | TRBV27 | ASSSRVRDRGLRYYRNTEAF
NA | TRBV14 | ASSLTWARTSSYNEQF
NA | TRBV7-9 | ASSPSTGVNTEAF
NA | TRBV20-1 | SASWSSFAYEQY
NA | TRBV25-1 | ASRREGKHTEAF
few | TRBV7-3 | ASSSQGSYGNTIY
NA | TRBV5-1 | ASSLGGGRNNSPLH
NA | TRBV3-1/TRBV3-2 | ASSLDSPSTDTQY
NA | TRBV6-2/TRBV6-3 | ASSYRGAHGYT
NA | TRBV4-3 | ASSQGPAGGGYEQY
NA | TRBV5-4 | ASSPRRGDGELF
NA | TRBV20-1 | SASTPTDSYEQY